This TCR beta chain was profiled in a study of T-cell reconstitution after alpha-beta-depleted transplantation in children. Preparation of the TCRbeta library used unique molecular identifiers. TCRdb re-derived calls from the PCR reads in MiXCR, one entry per CDR3 protein. The sample includes roughly 220,000 distinct CDR3 sequences, roughly 8.3% of them seen just once. CDR3 length: 15 residues. The V and J ends lost 3 bases and 2 bases, in that order; junction bases with no gene match: 6. CDR1 is DFQATT, CDR2 SNEGSKA, per germline (reference sequence). Study-wide findings and caveats: The high TCRbeta diversity at day 60 in some patients came from surviving recipient T cells and thymic progenitors. At around two months after transplant, the alpha-beta T cells were reportedly derived from several hundred expanded clones that came from non-depleted graft cells. The authors attributed T-cell counts and diversity one year after transplant mostly to newly produced T cells.

The table lists this clonotype with many counts. Its antigen is as yet unknown. This chain links TRBV20-1 with TRBJ2-3; 9 nucleotides match TRBD2. The sequenced sample was PBMCs, mostly from graft donor cells, obtained 360 days after TCRalphabeta/CD19-depleted stem cell transplant. The receptor comes from a male patient aged 2-15 years who had a stem cell transplant for acute myeloid leukemia, so the T cells may come from the graft donor. The CDR3 region has the DNA TGCAGTGCTAGCGGAGCTAGCGGGACCACAGATACGCAGTATTTT. Encoded protein: CSASGASGTTDTQYF.